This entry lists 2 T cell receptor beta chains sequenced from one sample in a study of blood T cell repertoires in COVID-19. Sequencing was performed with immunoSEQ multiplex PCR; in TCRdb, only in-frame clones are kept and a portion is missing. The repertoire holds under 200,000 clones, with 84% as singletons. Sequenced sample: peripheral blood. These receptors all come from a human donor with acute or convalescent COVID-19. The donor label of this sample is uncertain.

The CDR3 bases are TGTGCCAGCAGTTACCAGACAGGGGGGAATTCACCCCTCCACTTT. Its translation: CASSYQTGGNSPLHF. The chain uses TRBV28 and TRBJ1-6; 9 positions match TRBD1. CDR1 is MDHEN and CDR2 is SYDVKM in the germline V gene. Trimming at V came to 4 bases and at J to 7 bases, leaving 5 bases not matched to a gene. This CDR3 region has 15 residues.

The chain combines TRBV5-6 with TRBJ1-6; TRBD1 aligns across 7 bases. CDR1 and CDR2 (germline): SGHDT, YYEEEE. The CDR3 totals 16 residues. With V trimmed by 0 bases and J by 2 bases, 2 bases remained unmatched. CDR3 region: CASSLADRAYNSPLHF. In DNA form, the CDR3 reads TGTGCCAGCAGCTTGGCCGACAGGGCCTATAATTCACCCCTCCACTTT.